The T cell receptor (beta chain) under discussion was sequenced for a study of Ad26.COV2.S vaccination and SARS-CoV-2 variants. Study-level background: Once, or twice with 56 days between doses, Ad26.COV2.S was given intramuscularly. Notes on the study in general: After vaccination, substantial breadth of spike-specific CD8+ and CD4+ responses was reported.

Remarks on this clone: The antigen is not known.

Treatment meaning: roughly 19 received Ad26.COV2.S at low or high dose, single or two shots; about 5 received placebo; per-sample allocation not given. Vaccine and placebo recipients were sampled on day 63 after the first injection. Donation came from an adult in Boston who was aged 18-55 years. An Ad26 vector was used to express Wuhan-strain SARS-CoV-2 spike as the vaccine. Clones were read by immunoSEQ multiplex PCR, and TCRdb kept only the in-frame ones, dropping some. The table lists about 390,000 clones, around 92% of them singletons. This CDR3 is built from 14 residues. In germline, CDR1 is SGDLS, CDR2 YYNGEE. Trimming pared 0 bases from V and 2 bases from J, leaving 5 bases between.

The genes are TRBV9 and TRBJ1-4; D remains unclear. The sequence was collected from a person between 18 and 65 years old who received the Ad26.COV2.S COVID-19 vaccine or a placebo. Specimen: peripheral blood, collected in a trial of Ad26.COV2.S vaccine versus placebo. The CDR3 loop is CASSVEGTNEKLFF. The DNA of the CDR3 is TGTGCCAGCAGCGTAGAGGGTACTAATGAAAAACTGTTTTTT.